This entry describes one T cell receptor (beta chain). What it recognizes is unknown. The sample belongs to a study of CXCR3-negative and CXCR3-positive naive CD8 T cells. The study, taken as a whole, reports: CXCR3-positive naive cells carried more hydrophobic TRB CDR3s than CXCR3-negative ones. Memory CD8+ cells had much lower diversity, and both naive subsets had comparably high diversity.

Naive CD8+ T cells displayed a CD45RO-CCR7+CD27+CD95- phenotype. This CDR3 is 20 amino acids long. Germline CDR1 is DFQATT and CDR2 is SNEGSKA (reference sequence). UMI-labeled 5' RACE TRB cDNA libraries were prepared from the cells. TCRdb reprocessed the 5' RACE reads, with one entry per CDR3 protein and no DNA. Its table records approximately 140,000 distinct CDR3 sequences. Sequenced: naive CXCR3+ CD8+ T cells from blood. Described subset: CD45RO-CCR7+CD27+CD95- naive CD8+ T cells expressing CXCR3 (TNR3+). V gene TRBV20-1 combines with J gene TRBJ2-1; the TRBD2 assignment by TCRdb is unverifiable without DNA. This receptor was taken from a human donor in good health. Some clones in this sample may be carry-over from other donors' samples. CDR3 residues: CSARAGASFGLAVAYNEQFF.